The 31 T cell receptor beta chains reported below all come from one sample, sequenced in a study of blood T cell repertoires in COVID-19. The table came from immunoSEQ multiplex PCR; TCRdb's copy has only in-frame clones and leaves some out. The profile shows about 250,000 clones, 75% to 90% of them singletons. The sample was PBMCs or T cells enriched from blood (not recorded which). The source is a young woman with acute COVID-19.

The V call is TRBV3-1 (or the pseudogene TRBV3-2), the J call TRBJ2-3; 7 bases match TRBD2. CDR3 length: 20 residues. V trimming: 4 bases; J trimming: 0 bases; junction bases outside the gene matches: 19. Germline CDR1 reads LGHDT; CDR2 reads YNNKEL (reference sequence). This CDR3 is CASSRPRWGAGVSSTDTQYF. Written as DNA, the CDR3 is TGTGCCAGCAGCCGCCCGAGGTGGGGCGCGGGGGTGTCCAGCACAGATACGCAGTATTTT.

The chain joins TRBV7-9 to TRBJ2-7; 12 positions agree with TRBD1. The CDR3 covers 16 residues. Germline V gene lookup returns CDR1 SEHNR and CDR2 FQNEAQ (reference sequence). Trimming removed 5 bases from V and 5 bases from J; junction bases left unmatched: 10. The CDR3, as DNA: TGTGCCAGCAGCAAGGGACAGGGGGCACTTTTCCACGAGCAGTACTTC. Translating it yields CASSKGQGALFHEQYF.

The chain combines TRBV9 with TRBJ2-1; D possibly corresponds to TRBD1 (7 bases). Germline loops: CDR1 SGDLS, CDR2 YYNGEE. The CDR3 is 15 residues long. V was pared by 4 bases and J by 1 base, with 12 bases between. In nucleotides, the CDR3 is TGTGCCAGCAGCCCAGCAGGGGGGTCCTACAATGAGCAGTTCTTC. Translating gives CASSPAGGSYNEQFF.

The chain carries TRBV10-3 and TRBJ1-1, with D maybe TRBD1 (5 bases). The ends were cut back, 6 bases at V and 3 bases at J, with 14 bases in the middle. From germline, CDR1 is ENHRY and CDR2 SYGVKD. The CDR3 consists of 14 residues. CDR3 in amino acids: CAISPGQSHTEAFF. CDR3 DNA sequence: TGTGCCATCAGCCCAGGGCAGTCCCACACTGAAGCTTTCTTT.

In its sample, this clone was seen a few times. The chain employs TRBV5-6 and TRBJ1-4, with D possibly matching TRBD1 (5 bases). CDR3 length: 17 amino acids. Per germline, CDR1 SGHDT and CDR2 YYEEEE. V was pared by 0 bases and J by 10 bases, with 22 bases between. The DNA for the CDR3 is TGTGCCAGCAGCTTGGGGGGCTCGGGACTTCCATACGGAAAACTGTTTTTT. This sequence encodes CASSLGGSGLPYGKLFF.

The chain combines TRBV7-2 with TRBJ2-3; possible D gene TRBD2, 5 bases. The CDR3 sequence is 15 residues long. V dropped 8 bases and J dropped 4 bases, with 19 bases sitting between them. Germline V gene sequence: CDR1 SGHTA, CDR2 FQGNSA. CDR3 in DNA: TGTGCCAGCCGGAAAAGCTACCCCGGGGCAGATACGCAGTATTTT. Translating it yields CASRKSYPGADTQYF.

This chain links TRBV29-1 with TRBJ1-1; TRBD1 is a possible D gene (5 bases). The V gene's germline CDR1 is SQVTM and CDR2 ANQGSEA. V was shortened by 3 bases and J by 11 bases, with 13 bases between the two germline ends. This CDR3 is 11 amino acids long. CDR3 coding DNA: TGCAGCGTTGATAGTAGGGGTCGGGCTTTCTTT. Translated: CSVDSRGRAFF.

The J gene is TRBJ1-1, the V gene TRBV5-1; 9 bases are shared with TRBD1. Germline CDR1 and CDR2: SGHRS and YFSETQ. Trimming at V came to 5 bases and at J to 5 bases, leaving 7 bases not matched to a gene. This CDR3 contains 14 residues. The CDR3 DNA sequence: TGCGCCAGCAGTTCCACAGGGGGCTTGACTGAAGCTTTCTTT. Translating gives CASSSTGGLTEAFF.

As regards this clone: The sample holds other DNA sequences that translate to the same CDR3. J is TRBJ1-1 and V is TRBV3-1 (or the pseudogene TRBV3-2); D is ambiguous. This CDR3 has 13 residues. The V and J ends lost 4 bases and 5 bases respectively, with 11 bases between them. Per germline, CDR1 LGHDT and CDR2 YNNKEL (reference sequence). The CDR3 spells CASSLQRGTEAFF. CDR3 nucleotide sequence: TGTGCCAGCAGCCTACAGAGAGGGACTGAAGCTTTCTTT.

This chain joins TRBV7-2 and TRBJ2-2; a weak D match, TRBD1 (5 bases). Trimming took 6 bases from V and 3 from J, leaving 11 bases between them. CDR1 SGHTA and CDR2 FQGNSA come from the germline V gene. The CDR3 consists of 14 residues. The CDR3 region is CASSARVYTGELFF. The CDR3 nucleotides are TGTGCCAGCAGTGCCAGGGTTTACACCGGGGAGCTGTTTTTT.

The chain recombines TRBV19 with TRBJ2-6; D perhaps matches TRBD1 (7 bases). This CDR3 contains 18 residues. V was clipped by 2 bases and J by 0 bases, with 14 bases between them. Germline V lookup: CDR1 LNHDA, CDR2 SQIVND (reference sequence). CDR3 protein: CASSIRAGGTSGANVLTF. DNA of the CDR3: TGTGCCAGTAGTATACGGGCAGGGGGGACCTCTGGGGCCAACGTCCTGACTTTC.

The CDR3 loop reads CATSDSGTWGPHAQFF. The CDR3 DNA reads as TGTGCCACCAGTGATTCAGGGACATGGGGGCCCCACGCCCAGTTCTTC. This chain uses TRBV24-1 with TRBJ2-1; D perhaps matches TRBD1 (6 bases). This CDR3 region has 16 residues. Trimming stripped 2 bases from V and 13 bases from J, with 23 bases between. Germline V gene data show CDR1 as KGHDR and CDR2 as SFDVKD.

V usage is TRBV28 and J usage is TRBJ1-1, with D tentatively TRBD1 (5 bases). With 4 bases removed from V and 10 bases from J, the gap between germline ends came to 10 bases. The length of the CDR3 is 11 residues. From germline, CDR1 is MDHEN and CDR2 SYDVKM. The CDR3 here is CASSWGVSAFF. The CDR3 DNA is TGTGCCAGCAGTTGGGGGGTTTCAGCTTTCTTT.

The chain couples TRBV7-8 to TRBJ1-6; the D is unclear. From germline, CDR1 is SGHVS and CDR2 FQNEAQ. V lost 5 bases, J lost 6 bases, and 11 bases lay in between. The CDR3 contains 14 residues. DNA of the CDR3: TGTGCCAGCAGCCCCGCGGTGGTTAATTCACCCCTCCACTTT. Translating gives CASSPAVVNSPLHF.

This clone has just a few counts. The V call is TRBV25-1, the J call TRBJ2-5; D gene ambiguous. The V and J ends lost 6 bases and 4 bases respectively, with 24 bases between them. The length of the CDR3 is 17 residues. Germline CDR1 reads MGHDK; CDR2 reads SYGVNS. The CDR3: CASSDPLATRLGETQYF. The CDR3 region has the DNA TGTGCCAGCAGCGATCCCCTTGCAACCAGGCTGGGAGAGACCCAGTACTTC.

V gene TRBV3-1 (or the pseudogene TRBV3-2) combines with J gene TRBJ1-2; D is unresolved. Looked up from germline, CDR1 is LGHDT and CDR2 is YNNKEL (reference sequence). Trimming cost V 6 bases and J 4 bases, with 15 bases left between them. CDR3 size: 14 residues. CDR3 amino acids: CASSQRSQAYGYTF. Here the CDR3 DNA reads TGTGCCAGCAGTCAAAGATCCCAGGCCTATGGCTACACCTTC.

This CDR3 reads CASSLATGELFF. CDR3 coding DNA: TGTGCCAGCAGCCTAGCCACCGGGGAGCTGTTTTTT. The chain combines TRBV5-4 with TRBJ2-2; possible D gene TRBD2, 5 bases. The CDR3 has 12 residues. Germline V gene lookup returns CDR1 SGHNT and CDR2 YYREEE (reference sequence). V shed 4 bases and J shed 4 bases, with 5 bases lying between them.

The table lists this clone with a count of one. The gene calls are TRBV28 and TRBJ1-4; TRBD1 aligns across 10 bases. This CDR3 spans 15 amino acids. Germline CDR1 reads MDHEN; CDR2 reads SYDVKM. Unmatched junction bases numbered 6, after V lost 3 bases and J lost 8 bases. This CDR3 reads CASSFSGTGEEKLFF. CDR3 nucleotides: TGTGCCAGCAGTTTTTCCGGGACAGGGGAGGAAAAACTGTTTTTT.

The chain carries TRBV4-1 and TRBJ2-7; TRBD1 matches at 8 bases. CDR3 size: 14 residues. CDR1 is MGHRA, CDR2 YSYEKL, per germline. V shed 0 bases and J 3 bases; nucleotides not matched to a gene: 1. The CDR3 DNA is TGCGCCAGCAGCCAAGATGACAGGGGCTACGAGCAGTACTTC. As protein: CASSQDDRGYEQYF.

The rearrangement links TRBV28 to TRBJ1-2; weak D call: TRBD1 (5 bases). The CDR3 consists of 13 residues. Germline V lookup: CDR1 MDHEN, CDR2 SYDVKM. Between the trimmed V and J ends, which lost 4 bases and 4 bases, there was a span of 10 bases. CDR3 in amino acids: CASSSLQVYGYTF. Here the CDR3 DNA reads TGTGCCAGCAGTTCCCTACAGGTCTATGGCTACACCTTC.

The chain joins TRBV10-3 to TRBJ1-5; D unresolved. Trimming took off 2 bases at V and 11 bases at J, with 13 bases between the two ends. The CDR3 is 13 amino acids. The germline gives CDR1 ENHRY, CDR2 SYGVKD. CDR3 sequence: CAISEGGGRAQHF. CDR3 DNA sequence: TGTGCCATCAGTGAGGGTGGCGGGAGGGCCCAGCATTTT.

This clone was counted once. The chain is built from TRBV9 and TRBJ1-1; 11 nucleotides align to TRBD1. Germline V lookup: CDR1 SGDLS, CDR2 YYNGEE. V shed 1 base and J 8 bases; nucleotides not matched to a gene: 4. The length of the CDR3 is 14 residues. CDR3 sequence reads: CASSVWGDRGEAFF. The CDR3 nucleotides read TGTGCCAGCAGCGTATGGGGGGACAGGGGGGAAGCTTTCTTT.

This clone was counted between two and nine times. The V and J genes are TRBV2 and TRBJ2-1; D gene ambiguous. The CDR3 runs 14 residues. Trimming removed 2 bases at V and 6 bases at J, with 11 bases between. Germline V gene data show CDR1 as SNHLY and CDR2 as FYNNEI. The CDR3 DNA reads as TGTGCCAGCAGTGAAAATGGGCTTGGCAATGAGCAGTTCTTC. Its protein is CASSENGLGNEQFF.

V and J are TRBV30 and TRBJ1-2; tentative D call: TRBD1 (5 bases). The V gene's germline CDR1 is GTSNPN and CDR2 SVGIG (reference sequence). Trimming removed 3 bases from V and 0 bases from J, with 14 bases in between. CDR3 length equals 15 residues. Here the CDR3 DNA reads TGTGCCTGGAGACTACCACAGGCACCTAACTATGGCTACACCTTC. Encoded protein: CAWRLPQAPNYGYTF.

The chain is built from TRBV28 and TRBJ2-7; 8 bases line up with TRBD1. This CDR3 is built from 13 residues. CDR1 is MDHEN, CDR2 SYDVKM, per germline. Trimming at V came to 6 bases and at J to 2 bases, leaving 3 bases not matched to a gene. The CDR3, as DNA: TGTGCCAGCAGCGGACAGGGTCCCTACGAGCAGTACTTC. Its translation: CASSGQGPYEQYF. Together with reference TRBV28 and TRBJ2-7, the CDR3 gives the full variable domain: DVKVTQSSRYLVKRTGEKVFLECVQDMDHENMFWYRQDPGLGLRLIYFSYDVKMKEKGDIPEGYSVSREKKERFSLILESASTNQTSMYLCASSGQGPYEQYFGPGTRLTVT.

The V gene is TRBV7-6, the J gene TRBJ1-4; 8 bases match TRBD1. Germline V lookup: CDR1 SGHVS, CDR2 FNYEAQ. V gave up 4 bases and J gave up 0 bases; unmatched junction bases: 10. CDR3 length: 18 residues. CDR3 protein: CASSSHDRGSATNEKLFF. The DNA of the CDR3 is TGTGCCAGCAGCTCGCATGACAGGGGCAGTGCAACTAATGAAAAACTGTTTTTT.

The chain recombines TRBV6-2 or TRBV6-3 with TRBJ1-1, with D unclear. CDR1 and CDR2 from the germline V gene are MNHEY and SVGEGT. V lost 3 bases and J lost 7, with 9 bases in between. The CDR3 length is 12 residues. The CDR3: CASSYWENEAFF. The CDR3 coding sequence is TGTGCCAGCAGTTATTGGGAGAATGAAGCTTTCTTT.

A single count supports this clone. The V gene is TRBV29-1, the J gene TRBJ2-3; the match to TRBD2 covers 10 bases. Unmatched junction bases numbered 2, after V lost 7 bases and J lost 1 base. The CDR3 runs to 13 residues. Germline values: CDR1 SQVTM, CDR2 ANQGSEA. This chain's CDR3 is CSAGTSGTDTQYF. The CDR3 bases are TGCAGCGCTGGGACTAGCGGCACAGATACGCAGTATTTT.

This clone came up a few times. The CDR3 here is CASSQDLRDSSLYGYTF. CDR3 bases: TGCGCCAGCAGCCAAGATCTCCGGGACAGCAGCCTATATGGCTACACCTTC. This rearrangement joins TRBV4-1 to TRBJ1-2, with 7 bases identical to TRBD1. The CDR3 is made up of 17 amino acids. The germline V gene encodes CDR1 MGHRA and CDR2 YSYEKL. With 0 bases clipped from V and 5 bases from J, the junction kept 12 bases outside the gene matches.

The V call is TRBV27, the J call TRBJ1-6; 7 nucleotides align to TRBD1. The CDR3 loop spans 16 amino acids. Germline values: CDR1 MNHEY, CDR2 SMNVEV (reference sequence). The trim removed 4 bases at V and 10 bases at J, leaving 13 bases unmatched. CDR3 nucleotides: TGTGCCAGCAGTTCCGGTTTGGACAGGCACACATCACCCCTCCACTTT. Translating gives CASSSGLDRHTSPLHF.

The V gene is TRBV30, the J gene TRBJ1-6; D unclear. Germline CDR1 and CDR2: GTSNPN and SVGIG (reference sequence). V shed 1 base and J shed 7 bases, with 11 bases lying between them. The CDR3 covers 14 residues. The CDR3 DNA is TGTGCCTGGAGTGGGGCGACACCGAATTCACCCCTCCACTTT. Protein sequence: CAWSGATPNSPLHF.